This T cell receptor beta chain is drawn from a study of a mutant IDH1 vaccine in newly diagnosed glioma. Time point denoted: week 47, end of study. In the vaccine, a single dose held 300 ug of the mutant IDH1 20-mer peptide, along with topical imiquimod. The V gene end was trimmed by 5 bases and the J gene end by 8 bases; junction bases not matched to a gene: 9. There are 15 residues in the CDR3. Germline assignment: CDR1 LGHNA and CDR2 YNFKEQ. In the case of this clone: Its target is not known.

Only in-frame clones appear in the TCRdb table, and some are missing; sequencing was by immunoSEQ multiplex PCR. The profile shows around 50,000 clones, approximately 88% of them singletons. This sequence originates from a woman aged 30 to 39 with glioma. Some clones in this sample may be carry-over from other donors' samples. The sample here was PBMCs, taken from a glioma patient whose treatment included an IDH1 peptide vaccine. The chain combines TRBV4-2 with TRBJ1-3, with 10 nucleotides matching TRBD1. CDR3 sequence reads: CASSSAGDRGDTIYF. CDR3 coding DNA: TGTGCCAGCAGCTCGGCTGGGGACAGGGGTGACACCATATATTTT.